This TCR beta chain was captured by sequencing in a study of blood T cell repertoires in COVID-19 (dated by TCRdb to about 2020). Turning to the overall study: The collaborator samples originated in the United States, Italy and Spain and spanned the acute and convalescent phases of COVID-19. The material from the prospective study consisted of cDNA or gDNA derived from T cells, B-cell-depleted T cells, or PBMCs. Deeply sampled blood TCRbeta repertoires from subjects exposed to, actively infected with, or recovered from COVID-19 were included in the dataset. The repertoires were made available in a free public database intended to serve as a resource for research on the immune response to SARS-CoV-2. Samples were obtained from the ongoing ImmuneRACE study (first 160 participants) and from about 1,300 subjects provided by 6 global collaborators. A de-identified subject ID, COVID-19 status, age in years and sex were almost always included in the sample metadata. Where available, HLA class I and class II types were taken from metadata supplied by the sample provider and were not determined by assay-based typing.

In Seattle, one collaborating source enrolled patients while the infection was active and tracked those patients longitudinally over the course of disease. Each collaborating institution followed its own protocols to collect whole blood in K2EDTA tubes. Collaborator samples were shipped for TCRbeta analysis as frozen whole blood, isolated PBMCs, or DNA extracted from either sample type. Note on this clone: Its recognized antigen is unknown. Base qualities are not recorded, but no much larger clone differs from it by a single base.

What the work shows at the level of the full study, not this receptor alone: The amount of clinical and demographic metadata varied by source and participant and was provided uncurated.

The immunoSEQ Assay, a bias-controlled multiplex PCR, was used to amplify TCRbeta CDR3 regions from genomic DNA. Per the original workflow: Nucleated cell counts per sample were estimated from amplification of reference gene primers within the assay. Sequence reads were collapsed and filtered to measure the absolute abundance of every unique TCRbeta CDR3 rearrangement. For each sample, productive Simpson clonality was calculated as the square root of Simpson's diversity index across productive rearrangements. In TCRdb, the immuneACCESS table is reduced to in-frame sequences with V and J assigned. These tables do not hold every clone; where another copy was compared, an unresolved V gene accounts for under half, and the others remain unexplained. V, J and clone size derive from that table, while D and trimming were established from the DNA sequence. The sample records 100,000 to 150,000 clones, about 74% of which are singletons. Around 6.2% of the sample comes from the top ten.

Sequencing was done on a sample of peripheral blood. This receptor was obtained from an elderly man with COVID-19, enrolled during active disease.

The nucleotide sequence is TGTGCCAGCAGTCCGGGACAGAGGACCTATGGCTACACCTTC. The resulting protein is CASSPGQRTYGYTF. The chain couples TRBV28 to TRBJ1-2; 7 bases in the middle match TRBD1. Compared with germline, V lacks 5 bases and J lacks 4 bases; bases without a gene match: 7. Inclusive of the bounding cysteine and phenylalanine, the CDR3 is 14 residues long. The retained sequence is limited to the CDR3, 42 bases, with the frame set at the first base. Sequences MDHEN (CDR1) and SYDVKM (CDR2) are obtained from the germline V gene.